Sequencing of this T cell receptor beta chain was carried out in a study of brain metastases from non-small cell lung cancer. Germline CDR1 and CDR2: SNHLY and FYNNEI. This CDR3 comprises 16 residues. V dropped 1 base and J dropped 4; count of bases not matched to a gene: 5. Clones were sequenced by immunoSEQ multiplex PCR, and TCRdb holds only the in-frame ones, with some missing. The sample lists 4,000 to 4,500 clones, 90% seen once, with more than 3% in the top ten. Sequencing used primary lung tumor tissue. This clonotype originated in a donor at least 40 years old with non-small cell lung cancer. This chain connects TRBV2 to TRBJ2-5; TRBD2 matches at 11 bases. CDR3 bases: TGTGCCAGCAGTGAAGGGCTAGCGGGGGGTTTAGAGACCCAGTACTTC. Translated, it gives CASSEGLAGGLETQYF.